The T cell receptor beta chain described here comes from a study of graft-versus-host responses after intestinal transplantation. Whole-study context: The recipients all started with anti-thymocyte globulin induction and then took tacrolimus and steroids for three to four years. Notes on the study in general: Researchers found GvH clones in recipient marrow, and some showed up first in ileum or blood.

The repertoire was sequenced with immunoSEQ multiplex PCR; TCRdb's copy has only in-frame clones and lacks some. The sample has about 81,000 clones; roughly nine tenths are singletons. Germline CDR1 reads MDHEN; CDR2 reads SYDVKM. The CDR3 length is 15 residues. Trimming took off 4 bases at V and 5 bases at J, with 17 bases between the two ends. Concerning this clone itself: Its antigen is as yet unknown.

This receptor was taken from a human donor who received an intestinal transplant. This chain uses TRBV28 with TRBJ2-5, with a tentative D call TRBD2 (6 bases). The material sequenced was unstimulated CD4+ T cells sorted from spleen or lymph node cells, taken before intestinal transplant. The CDR3 DNA reads as TGTGCCAGCAGTTCGGCGGGACCCGCTGGGGAGACCCAGTACTTC. This encodes CASSSAGPAGETQYF. The whole variable domain, remainder taken from reference TRBV28 and TRBJ2-5, is DVKVTQSSRYLVKRTGEKVFLECVQDMDHENMFWYRQDPGLGLRLIYFSYDVKMKEKGDIPEGYSVSREKKERFSLILESASTNQTSMYLCASSSAGPAGETQYFGPGTRLLVL.